This TCR beta chain comes out of a study of CD8 T cells in Susac syndrome. Germline-derived CDR1 and CDR2 are SQVTM and ANQGSEA. The CDR3 consists of 12 residues. Deletions cut 5 bases from V and 5 bases from J, with 11 bases between. Random hexamers were used to reverse transcribe about 0.45 to 1 ug of RNA. Each CDR3 protein gets one entry after TCRdb re-called the immunoSEQ multiplex PCR reads with MiXCR. There are 200,000 or so distinct CDR3 sequences in the sample; 90% to 96% occur only once, and 0.093% lies in the top ten. This clonotype originated in a human donor with multiple sclerosis. Sequenced sample: CD4+ T cells from PBMCs. J is TRBJ2-3 and V is TRBV29-1; no reliable D call. This CDR3 reads CSVRSLGDTQYF. DNA of the CDR3: TGCAGCGTTAGGTCCCTGGGAGATACGCAGTATTTT.